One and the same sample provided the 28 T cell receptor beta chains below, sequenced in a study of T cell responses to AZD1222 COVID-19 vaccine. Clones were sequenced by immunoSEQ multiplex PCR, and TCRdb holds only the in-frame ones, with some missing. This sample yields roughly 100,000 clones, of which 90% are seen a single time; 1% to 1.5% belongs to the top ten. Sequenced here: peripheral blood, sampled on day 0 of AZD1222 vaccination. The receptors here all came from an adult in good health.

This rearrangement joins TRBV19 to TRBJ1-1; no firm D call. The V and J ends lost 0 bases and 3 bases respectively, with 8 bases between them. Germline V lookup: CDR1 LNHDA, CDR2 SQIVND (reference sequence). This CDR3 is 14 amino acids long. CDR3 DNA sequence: TGTGCCAGTAGTATAGACCTGAGGGACACTGAAGCTTTCTTT. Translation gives CASSIDLRDTEAFF.

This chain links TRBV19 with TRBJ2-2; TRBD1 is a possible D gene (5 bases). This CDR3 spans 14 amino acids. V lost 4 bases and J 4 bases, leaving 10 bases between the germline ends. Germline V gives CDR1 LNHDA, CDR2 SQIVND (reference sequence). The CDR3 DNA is TGTGCCAGTAGTACGGACACCTTCACCGGGGAGCTGTTTTTT. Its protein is CASSTDTFTGELFF.

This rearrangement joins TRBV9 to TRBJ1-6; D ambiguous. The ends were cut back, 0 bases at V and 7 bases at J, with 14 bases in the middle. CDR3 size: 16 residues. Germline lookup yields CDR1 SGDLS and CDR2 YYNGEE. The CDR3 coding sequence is TGTGCCAGCAGCGTAGCCCCGATGGGGTTGAATTCACCCCTCCACTTT. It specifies CASSVAPMGLNSPLHF.

The CDR3 sequence: CASTLVGGRSRETQYF. CDR3 nucleotide sequence: TGTGCCAGCACCCTCGTAGGGGGGCGTTCGAGAGAGACCCAGTACTTC. The V call is TRBV5-6, the J call TRBJ2-5; TRBD1 or TRBD2 may be the D gene (6 bases each). The germline gives CDR1 SGHDT, CDR2 YYEEEE. The V gene lost 6 bases and the J gene lost 4 bases, with 22 bases spanning the gap. The CDR3 sequence is 16 residues long.

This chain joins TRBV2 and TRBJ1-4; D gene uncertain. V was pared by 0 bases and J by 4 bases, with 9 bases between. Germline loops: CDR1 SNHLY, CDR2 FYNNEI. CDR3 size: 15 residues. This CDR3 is CASSEAATGNEKLFF. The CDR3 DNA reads TGTGCCAGCAGTGAAGCCGCGACTGGTAATGAAAAACTGTTTTTT. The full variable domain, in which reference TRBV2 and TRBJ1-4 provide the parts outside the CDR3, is EPEVTQTPSHQVTQMGQEVILRCVPISNHLYFYWYRQILGQKVEFLVSFYNNEISEKSEIFDDQFSVERPDGSNFTLKIRSTKLEDSAMYFCASSEAATGNEKLFFGSGTQLSVL.

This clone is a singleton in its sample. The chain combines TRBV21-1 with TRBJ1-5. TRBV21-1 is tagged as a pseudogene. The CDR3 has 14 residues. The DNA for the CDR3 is TGTGCCAGCAGCAAAGCGGGTAGCAATCAGCCCCAGCATTTT. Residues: CASSKAGSNQPQHF.

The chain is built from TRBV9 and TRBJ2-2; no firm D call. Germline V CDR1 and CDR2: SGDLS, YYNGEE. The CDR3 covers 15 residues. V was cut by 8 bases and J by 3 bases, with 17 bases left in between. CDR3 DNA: TGTGCCAGTTCCTACGGCGCATTGGACACCGGGGAGCTGTTTTTT. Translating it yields CASSYGALDTGELFF.

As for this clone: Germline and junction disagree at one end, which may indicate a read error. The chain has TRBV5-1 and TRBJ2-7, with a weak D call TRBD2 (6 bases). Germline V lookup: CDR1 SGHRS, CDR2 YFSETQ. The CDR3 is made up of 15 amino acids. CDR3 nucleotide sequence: TGTGCCAGCAGCTGGGCCGGGAGAGGCTCCTACGAGCAGTACTTC. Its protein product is CASSWAGRGSYEQYF.

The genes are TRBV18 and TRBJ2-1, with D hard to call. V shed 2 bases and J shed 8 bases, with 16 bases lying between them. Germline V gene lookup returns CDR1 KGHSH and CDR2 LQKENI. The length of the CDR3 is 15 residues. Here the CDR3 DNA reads TGTGCCAGCTCACCAAGGGCAGACTTAGGTGATGAGCAGTTCTTC. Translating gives CASSPRADLGDEQFF.

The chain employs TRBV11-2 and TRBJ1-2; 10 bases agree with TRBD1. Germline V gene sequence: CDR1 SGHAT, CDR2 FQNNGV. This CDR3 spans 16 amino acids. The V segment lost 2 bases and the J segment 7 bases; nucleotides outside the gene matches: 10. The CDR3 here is CASSLSSRQGASGYTF. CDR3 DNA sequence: TGTGCCAGCAGCTTAAGCTCGCGACAGGGGGCCAGTGGCTACACCTTC.

Here the CDR3 DNA reads TGTGCCAGCTCCTCAACCCGGGACAGGGATCTCACTGAAGCTTTCTTT. The encoded protein is CASSSTRDRDLTEAFF. This chain uses TRBV18 with TRBJ1-1; 9 bases match TRBD1. Per germline, CDR1 KGHSH and CDR2 LQKENI. V gave up 6 bases and J gave up 4 bases; unmatched junction bases: 12. CDR3 length equals 16 residues.

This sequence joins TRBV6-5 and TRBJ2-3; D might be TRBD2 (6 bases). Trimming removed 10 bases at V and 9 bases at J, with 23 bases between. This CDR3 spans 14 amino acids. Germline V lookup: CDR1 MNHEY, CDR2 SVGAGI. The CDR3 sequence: CATWSRGWGVTQYF. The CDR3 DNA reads TGTGCCACCTGGTCTAGGGGCTGGGGGGTCACGCAGTATTTT.

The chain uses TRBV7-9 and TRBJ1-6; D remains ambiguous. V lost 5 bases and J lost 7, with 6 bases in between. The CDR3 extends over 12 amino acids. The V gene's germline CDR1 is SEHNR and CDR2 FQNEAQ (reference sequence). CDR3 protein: CASSPQNSPLHF. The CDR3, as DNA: TGTGCCAGCAGCCCACAGAATTCACCCCTCCACTTT.

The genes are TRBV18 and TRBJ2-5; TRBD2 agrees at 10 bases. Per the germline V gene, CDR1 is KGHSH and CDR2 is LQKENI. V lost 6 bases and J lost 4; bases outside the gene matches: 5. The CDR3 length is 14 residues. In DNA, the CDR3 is TGTGCCAGCTCCCCAAGCGGGGGGGCAGAGACCCAGTACTTC. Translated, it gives CASSPSGGAETQYF.

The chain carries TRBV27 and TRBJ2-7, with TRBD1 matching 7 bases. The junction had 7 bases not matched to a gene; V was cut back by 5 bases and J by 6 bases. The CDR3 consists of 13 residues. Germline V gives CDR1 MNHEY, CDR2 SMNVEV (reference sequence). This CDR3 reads CASSGDRAVEQYF. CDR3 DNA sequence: TGTGCCAGCAGTGGCGACAGGGCGGTCGAGCAGTACTTC.

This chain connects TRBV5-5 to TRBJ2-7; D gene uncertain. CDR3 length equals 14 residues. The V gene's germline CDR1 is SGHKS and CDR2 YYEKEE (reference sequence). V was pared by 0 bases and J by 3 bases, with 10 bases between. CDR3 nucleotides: TGTGCCAGCAGCTTGGGTGGGTTGGGCTACGAGCAGTACTTC. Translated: CASSLGGLGYEQYF.

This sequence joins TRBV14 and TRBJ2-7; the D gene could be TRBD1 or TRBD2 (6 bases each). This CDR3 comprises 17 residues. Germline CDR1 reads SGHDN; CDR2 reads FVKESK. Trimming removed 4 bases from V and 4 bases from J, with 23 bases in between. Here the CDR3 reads CASSPTPSPQGGYEQYF. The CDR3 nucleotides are TGTGCCAGCAGCCCAACCCCCTCCCCACAGGGAGGTTACGAGCAGTACTTC.

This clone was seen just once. The CDR3 is CASSFSIYYGYTF. CDR3 bases: TGTGCCAGCAGTTTTTCGATCTACTATGGCTACACCTTC. V is TRBV27 and J is TRBJ1-2; no clear D. CDR1 and CDR2 (germline): MNHEY, SMNVEV (reference sequence). This CDR3 is built from 13 residues. V lost 3 bases and J lost 3, with 8 bases in between.

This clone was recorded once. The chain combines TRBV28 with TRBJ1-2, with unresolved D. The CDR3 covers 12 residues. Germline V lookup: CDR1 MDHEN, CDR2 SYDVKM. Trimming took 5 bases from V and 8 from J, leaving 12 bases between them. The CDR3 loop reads CASSAALPGYTF. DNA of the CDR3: TGTGCCAGCAGTGCCGCCTTACCCGGCTACACCTTC.

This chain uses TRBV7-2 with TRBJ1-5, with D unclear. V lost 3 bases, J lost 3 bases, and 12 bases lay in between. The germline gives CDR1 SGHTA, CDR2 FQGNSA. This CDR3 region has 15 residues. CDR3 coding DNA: TGTGCCAGCAGCTTCTATCTTAATAACAATCAGCCCCAGCATTTT. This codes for CASSFYLNNNQPQHF. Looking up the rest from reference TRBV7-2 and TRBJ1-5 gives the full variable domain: GAGVSQSPSNKVTEKGKDVELRCDPISGHTALYWYRQSLGQGLEFLIYFQGNSAPDKSGLPSDRFSAERTGGSVSTLTIQRTQQEDSAVYLCASSFYLNNNQPQHFGDGTRLSIL.

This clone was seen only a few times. CDR3 sequence: CASSEDPTIYEQYF. CDR3 bases: TGCGCCAGCAGCGAGGACCCCACCATCTACGAGCAGTACTTC. This rearrangement joins TRBV5-1 to TRBJ2-7; D unclear. The germline gives CDR1 SGHRS, CDR2 YFSETQ. The CDR3 runs 14 residues. V was shortened by 4 bases and J by 3 bases, with 14 bases between the two germline ends. The full variable domain, rest sourced from reference TRBV5-1 and TRBJ2-7, is KAGVTQTPRYLIKTRGQQVTLSCSPISGHRSVSWYQQTPGQGLQFLFEYFSETQRNKGNFPGRFSGRQFSNSRSEMNVSTLELGDSALYLCASSEDPTIYEQYFGPGTRLTVT.

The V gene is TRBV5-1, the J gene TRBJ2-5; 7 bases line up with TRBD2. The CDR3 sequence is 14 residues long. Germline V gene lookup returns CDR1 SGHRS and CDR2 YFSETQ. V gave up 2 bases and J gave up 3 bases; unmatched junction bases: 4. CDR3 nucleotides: TGCGCCAGCAGCTTCGACAGCGGGGAAGAGACCCAGTACTTC. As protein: CASSFDSGEETQYF. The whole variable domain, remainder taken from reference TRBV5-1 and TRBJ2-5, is KAGVTQTPRYLIKTRGQQVTLSCSPISGHRSVSWYQQTPGQGLQFLFEYFSETQRNKGNFPGRFSGRQFSNSRSEMNVSTLELGDSALYLCASSFDSGEETQYFGPGTRLLVL.

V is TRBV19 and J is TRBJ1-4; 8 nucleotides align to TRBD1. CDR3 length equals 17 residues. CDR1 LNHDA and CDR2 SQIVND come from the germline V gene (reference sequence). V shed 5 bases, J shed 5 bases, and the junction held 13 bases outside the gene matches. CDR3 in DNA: TGTGCCAGTAGTCCCCGCGGAACCGGGACAGGAAATGAAAAACTGTTTTTT. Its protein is CASSPRGTGTGNEKLFF.

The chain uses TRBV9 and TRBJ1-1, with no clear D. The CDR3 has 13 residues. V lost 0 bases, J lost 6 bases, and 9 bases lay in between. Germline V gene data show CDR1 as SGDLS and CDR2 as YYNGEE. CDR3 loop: CASSVDRSSEAFF. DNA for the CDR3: TGTGCCAGCAGCGTAGACAGATCGTCTGAAGCTTTCTTT. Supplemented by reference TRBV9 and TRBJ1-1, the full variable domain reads DSGVTQTPKHLITATGQRVTLRCSPRSGDLSVYWYQQSLDQGLQFLIQYYNGEERAKGNILERFSAQQFPDLHSELNLSSLELGDSALYFCASSVDRSSEAFFGQGTRLTVV.

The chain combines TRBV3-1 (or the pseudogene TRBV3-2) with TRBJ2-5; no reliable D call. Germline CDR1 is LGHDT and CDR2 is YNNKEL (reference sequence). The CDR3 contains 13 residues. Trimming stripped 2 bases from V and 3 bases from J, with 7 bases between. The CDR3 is CASSQLVKETQYF. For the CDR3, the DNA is TGTGCCAGCAGCCAATTGGTTAAAGAGACCCAGTACTTC.

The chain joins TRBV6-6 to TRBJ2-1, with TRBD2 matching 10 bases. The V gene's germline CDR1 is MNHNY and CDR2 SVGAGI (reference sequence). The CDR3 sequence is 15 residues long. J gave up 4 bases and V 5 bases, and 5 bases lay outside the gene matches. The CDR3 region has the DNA TGTGCCAGCAGTCCTACTAGCGGGGATTACAATGAGCAGTTCTTC. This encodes CASSPTSGDYNEQFF.

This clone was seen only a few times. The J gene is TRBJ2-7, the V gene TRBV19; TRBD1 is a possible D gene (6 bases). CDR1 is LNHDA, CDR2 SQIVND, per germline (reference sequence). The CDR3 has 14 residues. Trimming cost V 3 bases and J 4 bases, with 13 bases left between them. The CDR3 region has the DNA TGTGCCAGTAGTATCCGGGACAACTTTTACGAGCAGTACTTC. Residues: CASSIRDNFYEQYF.

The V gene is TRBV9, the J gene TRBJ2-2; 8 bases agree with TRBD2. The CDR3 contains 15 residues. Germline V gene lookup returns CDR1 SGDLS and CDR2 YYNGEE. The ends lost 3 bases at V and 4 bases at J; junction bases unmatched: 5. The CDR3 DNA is TGTGCCAGCAGCGATCCCGGGGGGGTCACCGGGGAGCTGTTTTTT. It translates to CASSDPGGVTGELFF. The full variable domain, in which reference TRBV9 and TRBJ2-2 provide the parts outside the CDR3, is DSGVTQTPKHLITATGQRVTLRCSPRSGDLSVYWYQQSLDQGLQFLIQYYNGEERAKGNILERFSAQQFPDLHSELNLSSLELGDSALYFCASSDPGGVTGELFFGEGSRLTVL.